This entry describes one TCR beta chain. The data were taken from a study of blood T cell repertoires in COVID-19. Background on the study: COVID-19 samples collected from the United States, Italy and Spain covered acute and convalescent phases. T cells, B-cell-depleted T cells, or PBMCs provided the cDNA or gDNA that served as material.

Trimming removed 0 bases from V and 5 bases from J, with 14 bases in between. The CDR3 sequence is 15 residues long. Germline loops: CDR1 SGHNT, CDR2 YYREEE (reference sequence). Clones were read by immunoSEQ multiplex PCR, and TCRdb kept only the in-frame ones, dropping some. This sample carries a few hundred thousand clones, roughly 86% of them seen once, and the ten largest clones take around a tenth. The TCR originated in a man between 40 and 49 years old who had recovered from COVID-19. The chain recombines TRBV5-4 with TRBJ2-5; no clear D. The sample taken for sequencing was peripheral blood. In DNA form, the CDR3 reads TGTGCCAGCAGCTTGGGGAGTCCGACCGGGGAGACCCAGTACTTC. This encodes CASSLGSPTGETQYF.